This TCR beta chain was recorded in a study of a mutant IDH1 vaccine in newly diagnosed glioma. The study's findings and limits: Changes in top peripheral clonotypes did not appear linked to pseudoprogression.

The time point is: week 5, during vaccination. All doses held 300 ug of mutant IDH1 20-mer peptide, with topical imiquimod. TCRdb's copy holds only in-frame clones and misses some; the assay was immunoSEQ multiplex PCR. The sample includes around 29,000 clones, about nine tenths seen only once; the top ten take around 3.5%. As for this clone: As yet, its antigen is unknown.

Per the germline V gene, CDR1 is MNHEY and CDR2 is SVGAGI. With 0 bases removed from V and 10 bases from J, the gap between germline ends came to 13 bases. The length of the CDR3 is 15 residues. The sequencing used peripheral blood mononuclear cells (PBMCs), collected from a glioma patient whose treatment included an IDH1 peptide vaccine. The chain employs TRBV6-5 and TRBJ1-6, with D hard to call. The sequence came from a woman aged 40 to 50 with glioma. Some clones in this sample may be carry-over from other donors' samples. CDR3 sequence reads: CASSYSGLGSSPLHF. CDR3 in DNA: TGTGCCAGCAGTTACTCAGGGCTAGGCTCGTCACCCCTCCACTTT.